Listed below are T cell receptor beta chains from one sample, sequenced in a study of T cells after posttransplantation cyclophosphamide. Method: immunoSEQ multiplex PCR; TCRdb's copy keeps in-frame clones and lacks some. The repertoire includes around 22,000 clones, around 85% of them detected once, and 9.5% to 13% sits in the top ten. Sequenced material: PBMCs, taken after allogeneic stem cell transplant with posttransplant cyclophosphamide. These receptors were collected from a female patient younger than 45 who received an allogeneic stem cell transplant from an unrelated donor, was CMV-positive, and had no GVHD. Some T cells may arise from the graft donor. CDR3s include the opening cysteine and the closing phenylalanine or tryptophan. D genes are given only for firm matches. Clone sizes are given selectively: once, few, many, or a class where the clone is expanded.

TRBV6-5	few	TRBJ2-7	NA	CASSRDFEQYF
TRBV15	NA	TRBJ1-2	NA	CATSREGGYGYTF
TRBV4-2	NA	TRBJ2-1	TRBD2	CASSQDRTSGAYNEQFF
TRBV19	NA	TRBJ2-1	TRBD1	CASSIIFGTGGGYDYNEQFF
TRBV2	NA	TRBJ2-7	NA	CASTPGAGSPYEQYF
TRBV18	NA	TRBJ1-5	TRBD1	CASSTGQGGNQPQHF
TRBV27	NA	TRBJ2-5	NA	CASRLGNTETQYF
TRBV19	NA	TRBJ2-6	NA	CASSIKSSGANVLTF
TRBV18	NA	TRBJ1-2	NA	CASSPPGSPLGGYTF
TRBV11-2	medium-sized	TRBJ2-6	NA	CASSPIRFSGANVLTF
TRBV6-5	NA	TRBJ2-7	NA	CASSGRGAYF
TRBV30	NA	TRBJ1-2	TRBD1	CAWRWTGGYGYTF
TRBV29-1	NA	TRBJ1-2	TRBD1	CSVEKGTGSFVDYTF
TRBV9	NA	TRBJ2-1	NA	CASSVQSGSSYNEQFF
TRBV27	NA	TRBJ1-6	TRBD1	CASSGSGDSSYNSPLYF
TRBV23-1	NA	TRBJ2-2	NA	CASRPSRGELSTGELFF
TRBV28	once	TRBJ2-5	NA	CASSPRWAFEETQYF
TRBV7-8	once	TRBJ1-5	NA	CASSLGQRRVRNQPQHF
TRBV4-2	NA	TRBJ2-3	TRBD2	CASSQGLAGALSTDTQYF
TRBV7-8	NA	TRBJ1-1	NA	CASSHSAGLGGTTEAFF
TRBV7-2	NA	TRBJ2-3	NA	CASTYSKGKTQYF
TRBV7-2	NA	TRBJ2-7	TRBD2	CASSLGLAAGEQYF
TRBV11-3	NA	TRBJ2-6	NA	CASSLELAASGANVLTF
TRBV7-6	NA	TRBJ2-7	TRBD1	CASSLGPGQAFLEQYF